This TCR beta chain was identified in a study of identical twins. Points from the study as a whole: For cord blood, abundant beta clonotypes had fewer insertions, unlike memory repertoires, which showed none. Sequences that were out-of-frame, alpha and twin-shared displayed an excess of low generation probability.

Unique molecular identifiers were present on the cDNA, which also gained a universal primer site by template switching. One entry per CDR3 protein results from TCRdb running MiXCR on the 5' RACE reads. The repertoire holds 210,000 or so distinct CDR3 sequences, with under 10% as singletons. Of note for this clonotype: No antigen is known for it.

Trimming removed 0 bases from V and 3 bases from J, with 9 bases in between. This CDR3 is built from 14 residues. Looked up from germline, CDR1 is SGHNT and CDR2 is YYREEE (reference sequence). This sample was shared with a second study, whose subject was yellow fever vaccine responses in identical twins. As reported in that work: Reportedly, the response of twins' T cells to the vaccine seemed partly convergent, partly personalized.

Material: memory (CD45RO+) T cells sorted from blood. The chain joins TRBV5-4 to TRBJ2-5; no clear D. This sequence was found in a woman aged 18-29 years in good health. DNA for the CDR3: TGTGCCAGCAGCTTGGGTTACCGAGAAGAGACCCAGTACTTC. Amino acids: CASSLGYREETQYF.